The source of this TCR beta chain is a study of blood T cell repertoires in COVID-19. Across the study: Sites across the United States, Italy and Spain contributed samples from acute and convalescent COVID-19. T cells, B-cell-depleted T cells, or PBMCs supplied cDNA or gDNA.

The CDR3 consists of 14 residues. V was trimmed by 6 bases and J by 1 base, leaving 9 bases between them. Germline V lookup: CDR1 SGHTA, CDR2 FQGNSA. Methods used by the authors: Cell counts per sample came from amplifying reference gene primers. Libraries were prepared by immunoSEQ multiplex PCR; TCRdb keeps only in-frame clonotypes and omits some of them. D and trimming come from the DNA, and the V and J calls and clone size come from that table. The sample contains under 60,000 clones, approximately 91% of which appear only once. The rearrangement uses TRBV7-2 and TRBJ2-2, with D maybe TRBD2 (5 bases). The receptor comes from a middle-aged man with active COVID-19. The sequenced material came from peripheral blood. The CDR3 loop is CASRVDWNTGELFF. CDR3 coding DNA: TGTGCCAGCAGGGTGGACTGGAACACCGGGGAGCTGTTTTTT.